Below are 8 T cell receptor beta chains sequenced from a single sample in a study of T cell changes during pregnancy in multiple sclerosis. Here immunoSEQ multiplex PCR was the method, and the copy in TCRdb shows in-frame clones only, minus some. The sample records roughly 100,000 clones, roughly 92% being singletons. The sequenced sample was peripheral blood, obtained after pregnancy. The receptors shown here come from a female donor with multiple sclerosis, enrolled in a pregnancy study.

The chain combines TRBV2 with TRBJ1-5, with 8 bases identical to TRBD1. The CDR3 contains 15 residues. Per the germline V gene, CDR1 is SNHLY and CDR2 is FYNNEI. V shed 2 bases, J shed 2 bases, and the junction held 2 bases outside the gene matches. The CDR3 nucleotides are TGTGCCAGCAGTGAAAAGACAGGGGGCAATCAGCCCCAGCATTTT. Protein: CASSEKTGGNQPQHF. The variable domain in full, with the rest retrieved from reference TRBV2 and TRBJ1-5, is EPEVTQTPSHQVTQMGQEVILRCVPISNHLYFYWYRQILGQKVEFLVSFYNNEISEKSEIFDDQFSVERPDGSNFTLKIRSTKLEDSAMYFCASSEKTGGNQPQHFGDGTRLSIL.

The rearrangement joins TRBV27 to TRBJ2-5; no definite D call. The V end lost 0 bases, the J end lost 3 bases, and 14 bases lay between the germline ends. Germline values: CDR1 MNHEY, CDR2 SMNVEV (reference sequence). The length of the CDR3 is 16 residues. CDR3 amino acids: CASSLSLVRTEETQYF. DNA for the CDR3: TGTGCCAGCAGTTTATCGTTAGTCCGAACCGAAGAGACCCAGTACTTC.

The chain links TRBV6-1 to TRBJ2-1, with 8 positions matching TRBD2. CDR3 length: 16 residues. Germline values: CDR1 MNHNS, CDR2 SASEGT. Trimming removed 2 bases from V and 0 bases from J; junction bases left unmatched: 3. Here the CDR3 reads CASSESSGSSYNEQFF. The CDR3 DNA follows: TGTGCCAGCAGTGAATCCAGCGGGAGCTCCTACAATGAGCAGTTCTTC.

The chain is built from TRBV5-1 and TRBJ2-7, with a weak D call TRBD1 (6 bases). CDR3 length equals 16 residues. Germline V CDR1 and CDR2: SGHRS, YFSETQ. V was cut by 1 base and J by 3 bases, with 17 bases left in between. Here the CDR3 reads CASSLSTRRQDYEQYF. The CDR3 DNA follows: TGCGCCAGCAGCTTGAGTACCCGCCGACAGGACTACGAGCAGTACTTC. The whole variable domain, remainder taken from reference TRBV5-1 and TRBJ2-7, is KAGVTQTPRYLIKTRGQQVTLSCSPISGHRSVSWYQQTPGQGLQFLFEYFSETQRNKGNFPGRFSGRQFSNSRSEMNVSTLELGDSALYLCASSLSTRRQDYEQYFGPGTRLTVT.

The rearrangement joins TRBV4-1 to TRBJ2-7, with TRBD2 as a possible D gene (5 bases). The CDR3 is made up of 13 amino acids. CDR1 MGHRA and CDR2 YSYEKL come from the germline V gene. Trimming took 0 bases from V and 7 from J, leaving 10 bases between them. CDR3: CASSQEGQREQYF. The DNA of the CDR3 is TGCGCCAGCAGCCAAGAGGGCCAGCGGGAGCAGTACTTC.

The rearrangement joins TRBV29-1 to TRBJ2-7; D gene uncertain. Germline loops: CDR1 SQVTM, CDR2 ANQGSEA. The CDR3 loop spans 12 amino acids. V was pared by 2 bases and J by 2 bases, with 7 bases between. CDR3 sequence (DNA): TGCAGCGTTGAACTCGCGGCCTACGAGCAGTACTTC. Its protein product is CSVELAAYEQYF.

The rearrangement links TRBV10-3 to TRBJ2-7; TRBD2 is a possible D gene (5 bases). Germline V CDR1 and CDR2: ENHRY, SYGVKD. The CDR3 is 14 residues long. V lost 3 bases and J 2 bases, leaving 11 bases between the germline ends. Written as DNA, the CDR3 is TGTGCCATCAGTGAAGGAGGACCCCCCTACGAGCAGTACTTC. Translated, it gives CAISEGGPPYEQYF.

This sequence joins TRBV19 and TRBJ1-6; no definite D call. The CDR3 totals 15 residues. V was trimmed by 4 bases and J by 0 bases, leaving 7 bases between them. Per the germline V gene, CDR1 is LNHDA and CDR2 is SQIVND (reference sequence). The CDR3 sequence: CASSTESSYNSPLHF. For the CDR3, the DNA is TGTGCCAGTAGTACAGAGAGCTCCTATAATTCACCCCTCCACTTT. The complete variable domain, with remaining parts taken from reference TRBV19 and TRBJ1-6, reads DGGITQSPKYLFRKEGQNVTLSCEQNLNHDAMYWYRQDPGQGLRLIYYSQIVNDFQKGDIAEGYSVSREKKESFPLTVTSAQKNPTAFYLCASSTESSYNSPLHFGNGTRLTVT.